This TCR beta chain was recovered during a study of T-cell memory formation after mild COVID-19. Notes on this clonotype: Its target is not known.

The CDR3 is 15 residues long. Germline CDR1 is LGHNA and CDR2 is YSLEER. J lost 4 bases, V lost 1 base, and 4 bases had no gene match. Overall study results and limits: The authors left the SARS-CoV-2 specificity of second-wave clones peaking on day 37 unconfirmed.

UMIs and sample barcodes were carried by the TCR alpha and TCR beta cDNA libraries that 5'RACE produced using constant-segment primers. TCRdb reprocessed the 5' RACE reads via MiXCR and lists one record per CDR3 protein. Of 120,000 or so distinct CDR3 sequences in the sample, roughly 6% were seen once. The chain is built from TRBV4-3 and TRBJ1-2; 9 nucleotides line up with TRBD1. Specimen: PBMCs or a T cell subset sorted from them (not recorded which). The sequence was collected from an adult woman who had mild COVID-19 (a few samples of this study predate the infection). Cell type and time point are not known. CDR3 region: CASSQAQGAFYGYTF. The CDR3 DNA is TGCGCCAGCAGCCAAGCACAGGGGGCGTTCTATGGCTACACCTTC.